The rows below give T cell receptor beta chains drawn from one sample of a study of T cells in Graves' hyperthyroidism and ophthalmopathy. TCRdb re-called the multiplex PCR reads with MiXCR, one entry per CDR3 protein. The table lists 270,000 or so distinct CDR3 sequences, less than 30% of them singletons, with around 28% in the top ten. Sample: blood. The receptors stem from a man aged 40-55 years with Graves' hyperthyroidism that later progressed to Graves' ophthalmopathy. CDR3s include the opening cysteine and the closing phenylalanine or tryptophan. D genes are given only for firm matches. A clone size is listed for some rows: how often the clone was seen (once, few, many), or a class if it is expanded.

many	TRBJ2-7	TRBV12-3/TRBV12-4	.	TGTGCCAGCAGTTTAGTCGCGAACTTGGAAACCTACGAGCAGTACTTC	CASSLVANLETYEQYF
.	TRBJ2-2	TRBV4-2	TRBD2	TGTGCCAGCAGCCAGGGGACTAGCGGGAGGACGAACACCGGGGAGCTGTTTTTT	CASSQGTSGRTNTGELFF
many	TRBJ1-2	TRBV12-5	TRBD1	TGTGCTAGTGGATACCGGGACAGGGGCATGGGCTACACCTTC	CASGYRDRGMGYTF
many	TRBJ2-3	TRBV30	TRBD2	TGTGCCTGGAGTGTACTCGCGGGAGACACAGATACGCAGTATTTT	CAWSVLAGDTDTQYF
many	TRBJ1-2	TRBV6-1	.	TGTGCCAGCAGTGAACCTGGGGTGTACTATGGCTACACCTTC	CASSEPGVYYGYTF
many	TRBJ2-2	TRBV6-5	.	TGTGCCAGCACCCGAAGGTATAGTCCGAACACCGGGGAGCTGTTTTTT	CASTRRYSPNTGELFF
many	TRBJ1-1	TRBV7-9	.	TGTGCCAGCACGCAATACCGGGACTATAACACTGAAGCTTTCTTT	CASTQYRDYNTEAFF
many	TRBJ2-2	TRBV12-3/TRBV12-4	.	TGTGCCAGCCCCAGACAGGAGGACACCGGGGAGCTGTTTTTT	CASPRQEDTGELFF
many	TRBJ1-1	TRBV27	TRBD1	TGTGCCAGCAGTTTAAGGGGGCAGGTTGCTGAAGCTTTCTTT	CASSLRGQVAEAFF
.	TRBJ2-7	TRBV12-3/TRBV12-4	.	TGTGCCAGCAGTCGGGGTAACTCCTACGAGCAGTACTTC	CASSRGNSYEQYF
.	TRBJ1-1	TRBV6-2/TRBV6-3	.	TGTGCCAGCAGTTACTCGGAGGAGGAAGGTGAAGCTTTCTTT	CASSYSEEEGEAFF
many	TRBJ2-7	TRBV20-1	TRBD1	TGCAGTGCTACAGGGGGCCCTAACTCCTACGAGCAGTACTTC	CSATGGPNSYEQYF
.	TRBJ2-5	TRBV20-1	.	TGCAGTGCTAGAGTTTCTCAGTCCCAGTACTTC	CSARVSQSQYF
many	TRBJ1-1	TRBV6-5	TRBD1	TGTGCCAGCACCCCAGGGGGAGCCACTGAAGCTTTCTTT	CASTPGGATEAFF
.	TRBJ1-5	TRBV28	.	TGTGCCAGCAGTTCTTTAGCTGGACGCGGACGCGGTGTCAATCAGCCCCAGCATTTT	CASSSLAGRGRGVNQPQHF
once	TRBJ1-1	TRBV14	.	TGTGCCAGCAGCCAAGGCTTACCTAGGAACACTGAAGCTTTCTTT	CASSQGLPRNTEAFF
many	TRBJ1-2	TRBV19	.	TGTGCCAGTAGTATGGGGGACTATGGCTACACCTTC	CASSMGDYGYTF
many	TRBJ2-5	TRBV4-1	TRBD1	TGCGCCAGCAGCCAACAGTTGGGACAGGGGGAGACCCAGTACTTC	CASSQQLGQGETQYF
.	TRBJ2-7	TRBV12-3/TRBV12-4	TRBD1	TGTGCCAGCAGACTGGACAGGGGGAGCCTATACGAGCAGTACTTC	CASRLDRGSLYEQYF
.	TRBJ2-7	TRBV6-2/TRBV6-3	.	TGTGCCAGCAACTTGGGCGGGGTCGCCTACGAGCAGTACTTC	CASNLGGVAYEQYF
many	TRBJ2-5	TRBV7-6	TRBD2	TGTGCCAGCAGCTTAGGGTTGGTGGGCGGGAGGGGTCAAGAGACCCAGTGCTTC	CASSLGLVGGRGQETQCF
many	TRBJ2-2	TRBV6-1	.	TGTGCCAGCAGTCGGTTCTTCGGGGAGCTGTTTTTT	CASSRFFGELFF
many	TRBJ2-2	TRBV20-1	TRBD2	TGCAGTGCTAGGGGGACTAGCGGGAGGGCATCCGGGGAGCTGTTTTTT	CSARGTSGRASGELFF
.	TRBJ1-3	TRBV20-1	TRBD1	TGCAGTTCCGCCGACAGGGCCTCTGGAAACACCATATATTTT	CSSADRASGNTIYF
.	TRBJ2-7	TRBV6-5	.	TGTGCCAGCAGTTACGTTGGGCAGGGAACAGGGGAGCAGTACTTC	CASSYVGQGTGEQYF
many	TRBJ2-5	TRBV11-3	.	TGTGCCAGCAGCTTAGGCACAGGAATTGAGACCCAGTACTTC	CASSLGTGIETQYF
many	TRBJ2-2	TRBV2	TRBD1	TGTGCCAGCAGTTGGGTGGCAGGGGGCACCGGGGAGCTGTTTTTT	CASSWVAGGTGELFF
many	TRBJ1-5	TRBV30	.	TGTGCCTGGAGCGCCCGTAAGGGAGGCAATCAGCCCCAGCATTTT	CAWSARKGGNQPQHF
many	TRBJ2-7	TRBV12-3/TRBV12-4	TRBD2	TGTGCCAGCACTTTGGGGGACAGGGGACTAGCGGGAGGTCGAAACGAGCAGTACTTC	CASTLGDRGLAGGRNEQYF
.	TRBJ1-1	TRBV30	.	TGTGCCCTTTCCGCGAACACTGAAGCTTTCTTT	CALSANTEAFF
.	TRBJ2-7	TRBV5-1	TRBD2	TGCGCCAGCAGCTCCGGGACTAGCGCCGAGCAGTACTTC	CASSSGTSAEQYF
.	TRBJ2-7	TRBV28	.	TGTGCCAGCATCAAGACAGGAAGACCCTACGAGCAGTACTTC	CASIKTGRPYEQYF
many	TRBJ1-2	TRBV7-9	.	TGTGCCAGCAGCCGCCCGGGCCCTGCTCATGGCTACACCTTC	CASSRPGPAHGYTF
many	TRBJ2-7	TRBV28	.	TGTGCCAGCAGTTTCCGTAGATACTACGAGCAGTACTTC	CASSFRRYYEQYF
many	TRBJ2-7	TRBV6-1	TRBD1	TGTGCCAGCAGTCCGACAGGGGGCTTCCCCTACGAGCAGTACTTC	CASSPTGGFPYEQYF